One sample yielded the 4 T cell receptor beta chains listed below, sequenced in a study of T cell responses to AZD1222 COVID-19 vaccine. The method was immunoSEQ multiplex PCR; TCRdb's version includes in-frame clones alone and lacks a portion of them. Among over 150,000 clones, 92% were seen once, and the ten largest hold 1.5% to 2%. The sample consisted of peripheral blood, taken on day 0 of AZD1222 vaccination. The receptors were sampled from an adult in good health.

V and J are TRBV7-9 and TRBJ1-2; 8 nucleotides agree with TRBD1. V shed 0 bases and J 10 bases; nucleotides not matched to a gene: 7. The CDR3 consists of 14 residues. The germline CDR1 and CDR2 sequences are SEHNR and FQNEAQ (reference sequence). The CDR3 nucleotides read TGTGCCAGCAGCTTAGCCTCCGGGACAGGCTTCTACACCTTC. Translating gives CASSLASGTGFYTF.

The J gene is TRBJ2-7, the V gene TRBV19; D perhaps matches TRBD2 (5 bases). The V gene lost 3 bases and the J gene lost 2 bases, with 11 bases spanning the gap. Germline V gives CDR1 LNHDA, CDR2 SQIVND (reference sequence). The CDR3 contains 14 residues. The CDR3 DNA reads TGTGCCAGTAGTATCGGGCGGGCCCCCTACGAGCAGTACTTC. Protein sequence: CASSIGRAPYEQYF.

This chain joins TRBV10-2 and TRBJ2-7, with D perhaps being TRBD1 or TRBD2 (6 bases each). The germline V and J ends were trimmed by 7 bases and 1 base, with 20 bases remaining between them. The V gene's germline CDR1 is WSHSY and CDR2 SAAADI. The CDR3 is 16 residues long. As DNA, the CDR3 is TGCGCCAGCACTAGGGGGACTGGGACAACGTCCTACGAGCAGTACTTC. Its protein is CASTRGTGTTSYEQYF.

This chain connects TRBV27 to TRBJ1-5; D remains ambiguous. Germline V CDR1 and CDR2: MNHEY, SMNVEV (reference sequence). Deletions cut 0 bases from V and 0 bases from J, with 9 bases between. CDR3 length: 16 residues. The CDR3 region has the DNA TGTGCCAGCAGTTTATCGTTCGACCATAGCAATCAGCCCCAGCATTTT. Amino acid sequence: CASSLSFDHSNQPQHF.